This entry lists 18 T cell receptor beta chains sequenced from one sample in a study of naive and memory T cell subsets. Two oligonucleotides, mixed equimolar, formed the beta constant-region primer covering TRBC1 and TRBC2. TCRdb reprocessed the UMI-ligation and nested PCR reads with MiXCR, giving one entry per CDR3 protein. Of some 36,000 distinct CDR3 sequences in the sample, about 14% were seen once. Sequenced material: effector memory CD4+ T cells from blood. The subset denotes: effector memory, CD45RA- CD27-. The origin of the receptors is a human donor in good health.

This clonotype turned up a few times. The chain is built from TRBV10-3 and TRBJ1-1; D is perhaps TRBD1 (6 bases). CDR1 is ENHRY, CDR2 SYGVKD, per germline. The CDR3 sequence is 15 residues long. V was pared by 4 bases and J by 0 bases, with 12 bases between. The CDR3 DNA is TGTGCCATCAGTGGTCGGAAGGGGGTGAACACTGAAGCTTTCTTT. Translating it yields CAISGRKGVNTEAFF.

V and J are TRBV5-4 and TRBJ2-2; D is perhaps TRBD1 (5 bases). Per germline, CDR1 SGHNT and CDR2 YYREEE (reference sequence). This CDR3 is built from 13 residues. The V end was cut by 9 bases, the J end by 2 bases, with 11 bases between. CDR3 amino acids: CATTRGNTGELFF. The DNA of the CDR3 is TGTGCCACCACAAGGGGAAACACCGGGGAGCTGTTTTTT.

J is TRBJ1-1 and V is TRBV28; perhaps TRBD1 as D (5 bases). The germline V and J ends were trimmed by 4 bases and 1 base, with 10 bases remaining between them. CDR1 is MDHEN, CDR2 SYDVKM, per germline. There are 14 residues in the CDR3. Here the CDR3 reads CASSSIGQNTEAFF. CDR3 nucleotide sequence: TGTGCCAGCAGTTCAATCGGACAGAACACTGAAGCTTTCTTT.

This clonotype was detected ten times or more. This chain uses TRBV15 with TRBJ2-3; D is possibly TRBD2 (5 bases). This CDR3 is built from 14 residues. Trimming pared 5 bases from V and 7 bases from J, leaving 16 bases between. Germline-derived CDR1 and CDR2 are LNHNV and YYDKDF (reference sequence). CDR3 sequence reads: CATSPGSGAYTQYF. CDR3 in DNA: TGTGCCACCAGCCCGGGGAGCGGAGCGTATACGCAGTATTTT.

The CDR3 region has the DNA TGTGCCAGCAGTTTAGGGTCCGGGCTTTCACCCCTCCACTTT. This codes for CASSLGSGLSPLHF. The chain has TRBV12-3 or TRBV12-4 and TRBJ1-6; D ambiguous. The V and J ends lost 1 base and 9 bases respectively, with 10 bases between them. The CDR3 is made up of 14 amino acids.

The table lists this clonotype with many counts. The chain carries TRBV7-2 and TRBJ2-6; 8 bases fit TRBD2. The CDR3 extends over 15 amino acids. Germline V CDR1 and CDR2: SGHTA, FQGNSA. V dropped 5 bases and J dropped 2; count of bases not matched to a gene: 2. CDR3 protein: CASSPGRAGANVLTF. DNA of the CDR3: TGTGCCAGCAGCCCCGGGAGGGCTGGGGCCAACGTCCTGACTTTC.

The chain uses TRBV5-1 and TRBJ1-3; D gene unclear. CDR1 and CDR2 (germline): SGHRS, YFSETQ. This CDR3 comprises 17 residues. The V gene lost 2 bases and the J gene lost 4 bases, with 19 bases spanning the gap. CDR3 protein: CASSFTSLGSTGNTIYF. CDR3 DNA sequence: TGCGCCAGCAGCTTTACCAGCTTAGGATCTACGGGAAACACCATATATTTT.

This clonotype was observed a handful of times. V usage is TRBV6-6 and J usage is TRBJ1-5, with TRBD1 matching over 12 bases. Germline V CDR1 and CDR2: MNHNY, SVGAGI (reference sequence). V lost 7 bases and J lost 7; bases outside the gene matches: 14. CDR3 size: 17 residues. The CDR3 DNA reads TGTGCCAGCACCAACAGTGGGACAGGGGGCGCGAGCCAGCCCCAGCATTTT. Its protein is CASTNSGTGGASQPQHF.

The CDR3 nucleotides are TGTGCCAGCAGCTCGGGGCAAAACTATGGCTACACCTTC. It yields the protein CASSSGQNYGYTF. V and J are TRBV7-3 and TRBJ1-2, with D possibly being TRBD1 (5 bases). The CDR3 totals 13 residues. Per germline, CDR1 SGHTA and CDR2 FQGTGA. V was clipped by 4 bases and J by 2 bases, with 8 bases between them.

This clonotype showed up just a few times. The chain carries TRBV5-5 and TRBJ1-1; D unresolved. The CDR3 length is 14 residues. Germline V lookup: CDR1 SGHKS, CDR2 YYEKEE (reference sequence). Between the trimmed V and J ends, which lost 2 bases and 3 bases, there was a span of 11 bases. CDR3 residues: CASSLLRVYTEAFF. The CDR3 DNA is TGTGCCAGCAGCTTACTAAGGGTTTACACTGAAGCTTTCTTT.

V and J are TRBV29-1 and TRBJ2-1, with D possibly matching TRBD2 (6 bases). This CDR3 is 15 amino acids long. Trimming stripped 8 bases from V and 5 bases from J, with 22 bases between. The germline V gene has CDR1 SQVTM and CDR2 ANQGSEA. The CDR3 sequence: CSCLPHGTRDNEQFF. The DNA of the CDR3 is TGCAGCTGTTTACCCCACGGGACTCGCGACAATGAGCAGTTCTTC.

The chain combines TRBV2 with TRBJ2-1; D not certain. The CDR3 extends over 12 amino acids. Germline lookup yields CDR1 SNHLY and CDR2 FYNNEI. V was trimmed by 3 bases and J by 6 bases, leaving 6 bases between them. CDR3 nucleotide sequence: TGTGCCAGCAGTGATTTTATCAATGAGCAGTTCTTC. This sequence encodes CASSDFINEQFF.

The V gene is TRBV20-1, the J gene TRBJ2-7; possibly TRBD1 for D (5 bases). Between the trimmed V and J ends, which lost 3 bases and 0 bases, there was a span of 12 bases. Germline CDR1 and CDR2: DFQATT and SNEGSKA (reference sequence). The CDR3 length is 14 residues. The CDR3 DNA reads TGCAGTGCTAGCGATCCCAGGGCCTCCTACGAGCAGTACTTC. Amino acid sequence: CSASDPRASYEQYF.

A few counts support this clonotype. This chain links TRBV2 with TRBJ2-7, with a weak D call TRBD2 (5 bases). Germline values: CDR1 SNHLY, CDR2 FYNNEI. The CDR3 consists of 14 residues. V was trimmed by 6 bases and J by 7 bases, leaving 19 bases between them. Written as DNA, the CDR3 is TGTGCCAGCAGACCCCGGGATAACTTGGAGGAGCAGTACTTC. It translates to CASRPRDNLEEQYF.

The chain links TRBV29-1 to TRBJ2-7; weak D call: TRBD1 (5 bases). Per the germline V gene, CDR1 is SQVTM and CDR2 is ANQGSEA. V was clipped by 1 base and J by 0 bases, with 19 bases between them. This CDR3 is 17 amino acids long. CDR3 sequence reads: CSVEVEQDQESSYEQYF. The CDR3 nucleotides are TGCAGCGTTGAAGTGGAACAGGACCAAGAAAGCTCCTACGAGCAGTACTTC.

This clonotype was recorded at least ten times. This rearrangement joins TRBV7-2 to TRBJ2-3; D not certain. CDR3 length: 16 residues. The germline gives CDR1 SGHTA, CDR2 FQGNSA. V lost 6 bases, J lost 3 bases, and 19 bases lay in between. The CDR3 DNA sequence: TGTGCCAGCAGTCCCATGGCGGTACACCTGACAGATACGCAGTATTTT. This codes for CASSPMAVHLTDTQYF.

The chain links TRBV11-3 to TRBJ2-2, with TRBD1 as a possible D gene (5 bases). The germline V gene has CDR1 SGHNT and CDR2 YENEEA. The CDR3 runs 14 residues. The V end lost 0 bases, the J end lost 6 bases, and 8 bases lay between the germline ends. The DNA of the CDR3 is TGTGCCAGCAGCTTAGACAGGGATCCCGGGGAGCTGTTTTTT. It yields the protein CASSLDRDPGELFF.

The table lists this clonotype with many counts. CDR3 in amino acids: CSASPGTPYSNQPQHF. CDR3 coding DNA: TGCAGTGCCTCTCCCGGGACTCCGTATAGCAATCAGCCCCAGCATTTT. The chain combines TRBV20-1 with TRBJ1-5; a possible D gene is TRBD1 (5 bases). Germline CDR1 DFQATT, CDR2 SNEGSKA (reference sequence). This CDR3 has 16 residues. Trimming shortened V by 6 bases and J by 0 bases, and 18 bases separated the two germline ends.